The rows below give T cell receptor beta chains drawn from one sample of a study of OX40 agonist ivuxolimab in advanced cancers. Data came from immunoSEQ multiplex PCR; TCRdb stores just in-frame clones and leaves some out. In the table there are approximately 60,000 clones, 84% of which are singletons. The material sequenced was CD4+ or CD8+ T cells sorted from blood, taken in a trial of the OX40 agonist ivuxolimab. Receptors were obtained from an adult with an advanced solid tumor such as melanoma, head and neck, liver or kidney cancer. CDR3s include the opening cysteine and the closing phenylalanine or tryptophan. D genes are given only for firm matches. The size field is filled for only some rows; it gives once, few, many or a size class.

CDR3aa	CDR3nt	abundance	d_gene	j_gene	v_gene
CASSRIENPYEQYF	TGTGCCAGCAGCCGAATAGAAAATCCGTACGAGCAGTACTTC	.	.	TRBJ2-7	TRBV6-5
CASSLDRVGQPQHF	TGTGCCAGCAGCTTAGACAGGGTCGGCCAGCCCCAGCATTTT	once	TRBD1	TRBJ1-5	TRBV5-4
CASSQGLTTGETQYF	TGTGCCAGCAGCCAGGGACTCACGACGGGAGAGACCCAGTACTTC	.	.	TRBJ2-5	TRBV7-6
CASTPQGGGYTF	TGTGCCAGCACCCCACAGGGCGGTGGCTACACCTTC	.	.	TRBJ1-2	TRBV7-9
CASSGATGYNEQFF	TGTGCCAGCTCAGGGGCCACCGGATACAATGAGCAGTTCTTC	.	.	TRBJ2-1	TRBV18
CASSLVRGAGGRETQYF	TGTGCCAGCAGCTTAGTTCGAGGAGCGGGGGGTCGAGAGACCCAGTACTTC	.	TRBD2	TRBJ2-5	TRBV7-2
CASSIDWGQGTGEQYF	TGTGCCAGTAGTATAGATTGGGGACAGGGGACCGGCGAGCAGTACTTC	.	TRBD1	TRBJ2-7	TRBV19
CASSPTGQGIEQYF	TGTGCCAGCAGCCCGACGGGACAGGGGATCGAGCAGTACTTC	.	TRBD1	TRBJ2-7	TRBV9
CASSYRGTGDEQYF	TGTGCCAGCAGTTACCGAGGGACAGGGGACGAGCAGTACTTC	.	TRBD1	TRBJ2-7	TRBV6-5
CASRPTAGVSDQPQHF	TGTGCCAGCAGACCTACGGCAGGGGTGAGTGATCAGCCCCAGCATTTT	.	.	TRBJ1-5	TRBV2
CAISKQGAQVSGYTF	TGTGCCATCAGTAAACAGGGGGCGCAGGTGTCCGGCTACACCTTC	.	TRBD1	TRBJ1-2	TRBV10-3
CASSPREVTEAFF	TGCGCCAGCAGCCCCCGGGAGGTCACTGAAGCTTTCTTT	.	.	TRBJ1-1	TRBV5-4
CASTQEPGRRLFF	TGTGCCAGCACCCAGGAACCGGGCCGGAGGCTGTTTTTT	.	.	TRBJ2-2	TRBV27
CAIRDGNSPLHF	TGTGCCATCCGGGACGGTAATTCACCCCTCCACTTT	.	.	TRBJ1-6	TRBV10-3
CAISDSGGSYNEQFF	TGTGCCATCAGTGATAGCGGGGGCTCCTACAATGAGCAGTTCTTC	.	TRBD2	TRBJ2-1	TRBV10-3
CAHWTRGPYGYTF	TGCGCCCACTGGACTCGGGGGCCCTATGGCTACACCTTC	.	.	TRBJ1-2	TRBV5-1
CASSPRDGQGGYYGYTF	TGTGCCAGCTCACCCAGAGACGGACAGGGTGGGTACTATGGCTACACCTTC	.	TRBD1	TRBJ1-2	TRBV18
CASSQDRVADYEQYF	TGTGCCAGCAGCCAAGATCGAGTAGCGGACTACGAGCAGTACTTC	.	.	TRBJ2-7	TRBV4-2
CASSQDPAGGAQETQYF	TGTGCCAGCAGCCAAGACCCCGCCGGGGGGGCCCAAGAGACCCAGTACTTC	.	TRBD2	TRBJ2-5	TRBV4-2
CASSFGDRARNGYTF	TGTGCCAGCAGCTTTGGGGACAGGGCCAGAAATGGCTACACCTTC	.	TRBD1	TRBJ1-2	TRBV11-2
CASSPPLGQLQETQYF	TGTGCCAGCTCACCACCTTTGGGGCAGCTCCAAGAGACCCAGTACTTC	.	.	TRBJ2-5	TRBV18
CASSQEVSQINYGYTF	TGCGCCAGCAGCCAAGAGGTCTCCCAGATTAACTATGGCTACACCTTC	.	.	TRBJ1-2	TRBV4-3
CASSERSGNTIYF	TGCGCCAGCAGTGAGCGCTCTGGAAACACCATATATTTT	once	.	TRBJ1-3	TRBV10-2
CASSSPDSLSSGANVLTF	TGTGCCAGCAGCTCCCCCGACAGCCTCTCCTCTGGGGCCAACGTCCTGACTTTC	.	.	TRBJ2-6	TRBV11-3
CASSYRFESGYTF	TGTGCCAGCAGTTACAGGTTTGAATCCGGCTACACCTTC	.	.	TRBJ1-2	TRBV2